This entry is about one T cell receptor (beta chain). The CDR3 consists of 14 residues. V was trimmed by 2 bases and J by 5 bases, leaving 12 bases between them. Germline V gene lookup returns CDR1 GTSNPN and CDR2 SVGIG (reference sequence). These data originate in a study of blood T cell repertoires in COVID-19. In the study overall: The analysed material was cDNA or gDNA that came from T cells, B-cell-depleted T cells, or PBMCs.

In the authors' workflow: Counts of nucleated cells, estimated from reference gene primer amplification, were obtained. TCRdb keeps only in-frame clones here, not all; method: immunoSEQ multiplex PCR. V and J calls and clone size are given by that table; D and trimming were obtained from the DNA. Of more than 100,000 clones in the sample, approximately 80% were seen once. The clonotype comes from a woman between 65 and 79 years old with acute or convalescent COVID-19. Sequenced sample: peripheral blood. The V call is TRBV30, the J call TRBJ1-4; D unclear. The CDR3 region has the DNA TGTGCCTGGAGTCCCAGGTACAAGAATGAAAAACTGTTTTTT. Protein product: CAWSPRYKNEKLFF.